A selection of T cell receptor beta chains follows, all from one sample in a study of OX40 agonist ivuxolimab in advanced cancers. Some clones are missing from TCRdb's copy, which holds only in-frame ones; the method was immunoSEQ multiplex PCR. Of about 76,000 clones listed, roughly 91% are singletons. Sample: CD4+ or CD8+ T cells sorted from blood, taken in a trial of the OX40 agonist ivuxolimab. The receptors were sampled from an adult with an advanced solid tumor such as melanoma, head and neck, liver or kidney cancer. Both conserved end residues are trimmed from each CDR3. A D gene is named only where the DNA matches it firmly. Clone size appears in some rows only: once, few, many, or a class for an expanded clone.

J gene: TRBJ2-7
V gene: TRBV29-1
clone size: .
D gene: .
CDR3 protein: SVWDTLAYEQY

J gene: TRBJ2-1
V gene: TRBV7-2
clone size: once
D gene: .
CDR3 protein: ASSPYNEQF

J gene: TRBJ2-7
V gene: TRBV15
clone size: .
D gene: TRBD1
CDR3 protein: ATSRARDRANEQY

J gene: TRBJ2-7
V gene: TRBV6-1
clone size: .
D gene: .
CDR3 protein: ASSEGAGFYYEQY

J gene: TRBJ1-1
V gene: TRBV4-1
clone size: .
D gene: .
CDR3 protein: ASSQGSYEGFTEAF

J gene: TRBJ1-1
V gene: TRBV28
clone size: .
D gene: TRBD1
CDR3 protein: ASSIGQAPNPTEAF

J gene: TRBJ2-7
V gene: TRBV6-6
clone size: .
D gene: TRBD1
CDR3 protein: ASSQDRAGEQY

J gene: TRBJ2-1
V gene: TRBV19
clone size: .
D gene: TRBD1
CDR3 protein: ASSIAGQGAYNEQF

J gene: TRBJ2-3
V gene: TRBV2
clone size: .
D gene: TRBD1
CDR3 protein: ASSSQGADTQY

J gene: TRBJ2-3
V gene: TRBV5-1
clone size: .
D gene: TRBD2
CDR3 protein: ASSLEVAGGTDTQY

J gene: TRBJ2-7
V gene: TRBV27
clone size: .
D gene: .
CDR3 protein: ASGYGGRANEQY

J gene: TRBJ2-5
V gene: TRBV28
clone size: once
D gene: .
CDR3 protein: ASSFGAAVETQY

J gene: TRBJ1-1
V gene: TRBV12-5
clone size: .
D gene: TRBD1
CDR3 protein: ASGLGGTANMNTEAF

J gene: TRBJ2-1
V gene: TRBV7-8
clone size: .
D gene: TRBD2
CDR3 protein: ASSLQKLAGSSYNEQF

J gene: TRBJ1-4
V gene: TRBV6-1
clone size: .
D gene: .
CDR3 protein: ASSETIQGTDEKLF

J gene: TRBJ1-5
V gene: TRBV6-6
clone size: once
D gene: .
CDR3 protein: ASSKNTYNQPQH

J gene: TRBJ1-3
V gene: TRBV7-9
clone size: .
D gene: .
CDR3 protein: ASSLGPQYIY

J gene: TRBJ1-2
V gene: TRBV5-4
clone size: once
D gene: .
CDR3 protein: ASSWLGGGSINYGYT

J gene: TRBJ2-1
V gene: TRBV10-1
clone size: .
D gene: TRBD2
CDR3 protein: ASSTSGRMREQF

J gene: TRBJ1-1
V gene: TRBV18
clone size: few
D gene: .
CDR3 protein: ASSPGMNTEAF

J gene: TRBJ2-5
V gene: TRBV7-2
clone size: .
D gene: .
CDR3 protein: ASSLAASERGETQY

J gene: TRBJ2-2
V gene: TRBV27
clone size: .
D gene: TRBD1
CDR3 protein: ASSLGQGTGELF

J gene: TRBJ2-3
V gene: TRBV18
clone size: once
D gene: .
CDR3 protein: ASQRAPTDTQY

J gene: TRBJ2-7
V gene: TRBV6-6
clone size: .
D gene: TRBD2
CDR3 protein: ASSRLGTSSHEQY

J gene: TRBJ2-7
V gene: TRBV5-1
clone size: .
D gene: .
CDR3 protein: ASSLGSGYEQY